The clone carrying this T cell receptor (beta chain) was seen a single time. This record comes from a study of shared clonotypes between healthy human individuals. Donors, without exception, were Caucasian adults residing in Nashville, Tennessee. Repertoires were generated with immunoSEQ multiplex PCR, while TCRdb's copy carries only in-frame clones and drops some. The data contain under 650,000 clones, 90% to 97% of them singletons. V lost 3 bases, J lost 1 base, and 7 bases lay in between. The CDR3 is 13 residues long. CDR1 is SQVTM, CDR2 ANQGSEA, per germline. This receptor was identified in a woman between 25 and 40 years old in good health. The sample consisted of naive CD4+ T cells sorted from blood. Subset reported: CD45RA+ positively selected. J is TRBJ1-3 and V is TRBV29-1; D remains unclear. CDR3 nucleotide sequence: TGCAGCGTTGAGGGCATTTCTGGAAACACCATATATTTT. Translated, it gives CSVEGISGNTIYF.